This T cell receptor beta chain was captured by sequencing in a study of cytomegalovirus exposure and HLA in healthy donors. Broader study findings: There were 150 to 200 TCR beta chains listed as cytomegalovirus-associated. As a later analysis showed, several of the most significant clusters appeared to be linked to common viral pathogens. In a later analysis, a missense DCLRE1C variant was linked to TCR beta V- and J-gene trimming. A later analysis, which compared TCR beta chains of equal frequency, found the HLA-associated ones more clonally expanded.

The V gene lost 6 bases and the J gene lost 1 base, with 15 bases spanning the gap. There are 16 residues in the CDR3. The germline V gene has CDR1 MNHNY and CDR2 SVGAGI (reference sequence). This PCR relied on a set of 60 Vbeta primers and 13 Jbeta primers. Generated by immunoSEQ multiplex PCR, the TCRdb table keeps only in-frame clones and is missing some. The sample table sets out 200,000 to 250,000 clones. Regarding this clone: Its cognate antigen is unknown.

This rearrangement joins TRBV6-6 to TRBJ1-4, with D hard to call. Sequenced input: PBMCs. This TCR was sampled from a woman in her 30s in good health and CMV-seropositive. The CDR3 is CASSHGGVRTNEKLFF. The CDR3 DNA is TGTGCCAGCAGCCACGGTGGAGTGCGAACTAATGAAAAACTGTTTTTT.